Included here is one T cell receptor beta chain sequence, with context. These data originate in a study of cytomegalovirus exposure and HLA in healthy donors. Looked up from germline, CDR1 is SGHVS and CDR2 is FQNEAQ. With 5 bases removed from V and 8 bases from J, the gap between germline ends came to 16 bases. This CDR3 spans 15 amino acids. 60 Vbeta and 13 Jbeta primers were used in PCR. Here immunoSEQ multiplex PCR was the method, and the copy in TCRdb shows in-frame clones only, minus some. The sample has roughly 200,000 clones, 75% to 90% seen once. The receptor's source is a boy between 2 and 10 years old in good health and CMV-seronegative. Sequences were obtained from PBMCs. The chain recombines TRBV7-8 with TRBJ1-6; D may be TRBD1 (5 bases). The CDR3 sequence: CASSKPGRGDSPLHF. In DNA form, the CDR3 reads TGTGCCAGCAGCAAACCGGGACGGGGGGATTCACCCCTCCACTTT.